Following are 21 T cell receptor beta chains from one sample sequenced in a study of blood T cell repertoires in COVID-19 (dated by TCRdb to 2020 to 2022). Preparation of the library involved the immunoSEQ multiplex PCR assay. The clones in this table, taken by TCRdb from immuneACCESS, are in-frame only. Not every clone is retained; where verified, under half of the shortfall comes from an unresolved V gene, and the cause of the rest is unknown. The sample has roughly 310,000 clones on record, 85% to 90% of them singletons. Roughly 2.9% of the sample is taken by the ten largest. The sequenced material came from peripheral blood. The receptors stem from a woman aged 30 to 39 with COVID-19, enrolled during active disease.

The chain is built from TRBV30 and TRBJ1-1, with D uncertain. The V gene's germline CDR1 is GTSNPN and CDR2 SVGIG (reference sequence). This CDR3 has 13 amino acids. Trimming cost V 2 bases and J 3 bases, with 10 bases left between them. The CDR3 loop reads CAWSRGVDTEAFF. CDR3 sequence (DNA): TGTGCCTGGAGTCGGGGAGTGGACACTGAAGCTTTCTTT. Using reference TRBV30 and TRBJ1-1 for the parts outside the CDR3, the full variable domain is SQTIHQWPATLVQPVGSPLSLECTVEGTSNPNLYWYRQAAGRGLQLLFYSVGIGQISSEVPQNLSASRPQDRQFILSSKKLLLSDSGFYLCAWSRGVDTEAFFGQGTRLTVV.

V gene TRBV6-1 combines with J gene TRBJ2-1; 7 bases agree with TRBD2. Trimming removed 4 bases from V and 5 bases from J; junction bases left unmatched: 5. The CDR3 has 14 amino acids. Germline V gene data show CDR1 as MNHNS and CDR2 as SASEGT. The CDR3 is CASSAAGRNNEQFF. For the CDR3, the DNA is TGTGCCAGCAGTGCAGCGGGGAGAAACAATGAGCAGTTCTTC.

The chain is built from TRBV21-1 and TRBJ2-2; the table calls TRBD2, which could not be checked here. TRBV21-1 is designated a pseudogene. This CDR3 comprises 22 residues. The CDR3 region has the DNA TGTGCCAGCAGCAAAGCCCGAAGTCCTAAGTTAGCGGGAAGTGAGGCCACCGGGGAGCTGTTTTTT. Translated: CASSKARSPKLAGSEATGELFF.

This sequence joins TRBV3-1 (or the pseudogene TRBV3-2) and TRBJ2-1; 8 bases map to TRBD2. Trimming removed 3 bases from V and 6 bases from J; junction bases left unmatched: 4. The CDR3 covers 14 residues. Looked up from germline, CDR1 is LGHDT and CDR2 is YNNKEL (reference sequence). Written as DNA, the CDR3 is TGTGCCAGCAGCCAGATGACTAGCGTCAATGAGCAGTTCTTC. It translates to CASSQMTSVNEQFF.

In DNA form, the CDR3 reads TGTGCCAGCAGAGAAACTAGCAGTTACGAGCAGTACTTC. Translation: CASRETSSYEQYF. The J gene is TRBJ2-7, the V gene TRBV2, with a possible D match to TRBD2 (6 bases). This CDR3 has 13 residues. Germline CDR1 is SNHLY and CDR2 is FYNNEI. Trimming pared 6 bases from V and 4 bases from J, leaving 13 bases between.

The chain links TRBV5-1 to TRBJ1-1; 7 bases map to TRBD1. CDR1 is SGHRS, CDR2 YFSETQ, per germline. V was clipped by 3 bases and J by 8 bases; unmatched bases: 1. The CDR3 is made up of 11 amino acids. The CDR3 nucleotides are TGCGCCAGCAGCTGGGGACAGGAAGCTTTCTTT. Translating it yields CASSWGQEAFF.

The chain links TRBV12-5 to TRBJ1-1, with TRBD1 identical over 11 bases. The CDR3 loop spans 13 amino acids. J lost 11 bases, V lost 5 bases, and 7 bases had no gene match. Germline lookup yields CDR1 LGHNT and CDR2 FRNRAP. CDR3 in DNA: TGTGCTAGTGGTCCCCGGACAGGGGGCAGGGCTTTCTTT. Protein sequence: CASGPRTGGRAFF. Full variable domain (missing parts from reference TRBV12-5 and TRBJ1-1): DARVTQTPRHKVTEMGQEVTMRCQPILGHNTVFWYRQTMMQGLELLAYFRNRAPLDDSGMPKDRFSAEMPDATLATLKIQPSEPRDSAVYFCASGPRTGGRAFFGQGTRLTVV.

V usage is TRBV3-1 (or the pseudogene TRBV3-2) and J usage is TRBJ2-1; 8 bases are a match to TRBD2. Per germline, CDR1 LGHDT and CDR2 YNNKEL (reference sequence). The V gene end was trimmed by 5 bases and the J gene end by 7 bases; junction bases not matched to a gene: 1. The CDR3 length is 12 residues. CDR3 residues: CASSIAGNEQFF. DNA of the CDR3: TGTGCCAGCAGCATAGCGGGGAATGAGCAGTTCTTC.

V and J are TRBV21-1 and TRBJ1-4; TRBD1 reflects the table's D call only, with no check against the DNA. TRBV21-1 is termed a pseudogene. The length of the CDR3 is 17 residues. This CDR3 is CASSKRNGTGTNEKLFF. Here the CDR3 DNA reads TGTGCCAGCAGCAAAAGGAATGGGACAGGGACTAATGAAAAACTGTTTTTT.

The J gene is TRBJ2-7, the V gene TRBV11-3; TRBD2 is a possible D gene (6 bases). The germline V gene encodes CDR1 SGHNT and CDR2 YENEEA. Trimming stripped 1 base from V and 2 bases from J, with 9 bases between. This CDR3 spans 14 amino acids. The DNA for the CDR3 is TGTGCCAGCAGCTTAGCGGGAGCTGCCTACGAGCAGTACTTC. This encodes CASSLAGAAYEQYF.

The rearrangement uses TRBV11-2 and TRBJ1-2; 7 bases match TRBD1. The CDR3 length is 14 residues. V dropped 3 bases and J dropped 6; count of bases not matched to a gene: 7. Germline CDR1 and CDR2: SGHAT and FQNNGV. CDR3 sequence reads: CASSFDRDADGYTF. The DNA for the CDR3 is TGTGCCAGCAGCTTTGACAGGGACGCTGATGGCTACACCTTC.

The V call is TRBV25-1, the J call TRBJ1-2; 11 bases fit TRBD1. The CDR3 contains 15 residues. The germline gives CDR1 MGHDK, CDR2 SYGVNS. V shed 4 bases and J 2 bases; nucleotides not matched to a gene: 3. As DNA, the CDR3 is TGTGCCAGCAGTGGGAGGACAGGGGGCAACTATGGCTACACCTTC. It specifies CASSGRTGGNYGYTF.

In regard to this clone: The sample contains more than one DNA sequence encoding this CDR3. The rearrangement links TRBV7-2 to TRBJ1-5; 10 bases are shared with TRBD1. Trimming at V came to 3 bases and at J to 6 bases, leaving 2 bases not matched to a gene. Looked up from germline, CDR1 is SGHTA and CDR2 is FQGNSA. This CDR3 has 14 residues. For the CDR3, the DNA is TGTGCCAGCAGCTTGACAGGGGGCGGTCAGCCCCAGCATTTT. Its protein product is CASSLTGGGQPQHF.

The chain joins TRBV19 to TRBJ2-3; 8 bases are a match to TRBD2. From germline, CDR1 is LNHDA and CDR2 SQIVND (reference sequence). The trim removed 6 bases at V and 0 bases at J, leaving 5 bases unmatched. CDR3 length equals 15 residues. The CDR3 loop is CASSVSSGSTDTQYF. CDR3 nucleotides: TGTGCCAGTAGCGTATCTAGCGGGAGCACAGATACGCAGTATTTT.

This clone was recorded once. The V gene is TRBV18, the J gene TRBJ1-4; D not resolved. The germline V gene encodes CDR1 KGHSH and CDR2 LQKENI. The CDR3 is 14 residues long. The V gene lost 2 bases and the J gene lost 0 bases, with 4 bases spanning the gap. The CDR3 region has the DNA TGTGCCAGCTCACCAGAGCCAACTAATGAAAAACTGTTTTTT. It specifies CASSPEPTNEKLFF.

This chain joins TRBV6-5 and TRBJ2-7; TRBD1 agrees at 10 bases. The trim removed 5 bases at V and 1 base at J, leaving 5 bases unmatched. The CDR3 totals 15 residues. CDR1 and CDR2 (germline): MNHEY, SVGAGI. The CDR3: CASSMTGGGSYEQYF. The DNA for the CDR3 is TGTGCCAGCAGTATGACAGGGGGCGGTTCCTACGAGCAGTACTTC.

CDR3 in amino acids: CASSYSGLQGHYGYTF. DNA of the CDR3: TGTGCCAGCAGTTACTCGGGGCTTCAGGGGCACTATGGCTACACCTTC. J is TRBJ1-2 and V is TRBV6-5; the D gene is possibly TRBD1 (6 bases). There are 16 residues in the CDR3. The V end lost 0 bases, the J end lost 3 bases, and 14 bases lay between the germline ends. Germline assignment: CDR1 MNHEY and CDR2 SVGAGI.

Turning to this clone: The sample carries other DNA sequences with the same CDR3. The CDR3 DNA follows: TGTGCCATCAGTACCGGACTAGCGGGAGGCACAGATACGCAGTATTTT. This encodes CAISTGLAGGTDTQYF. J is TRBJ2-3 and V is TRBV10-3; 13 positions match TRBD2. V lost 5 bases to trimming and J lost 1 base; unmatched junction nucleotides: 3. Germline V gene lookup returns CDR1 ENHRY and CDR2 SYGVKD. This CDR3 is 16 amino acids long.

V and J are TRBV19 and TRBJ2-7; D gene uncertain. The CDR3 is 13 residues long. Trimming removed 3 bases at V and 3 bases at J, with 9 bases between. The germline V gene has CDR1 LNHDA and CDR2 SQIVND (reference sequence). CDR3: CASSIGLNYEQYF. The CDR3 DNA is TGTGCCAGTAGTATCGGTCTCAACTACGAGCAGTACTTC.

The CDR3, as DNA: TGTGCCAGCAGCTTGGTGGGCATTTCTGGGGCCAACGTCCTGACTTTC. Translation: CASSLVGISGANVLTF. The chain has TRBV5-8 and TRBJ2-6; D unclear. This CDR3 comprises 16 residues. The V gene lost 0 bases and the J gene lost 1 base, with 8 bases spanning the gap. Germline V gene sequence: CDR1 SGHTS, CDR2 YDEGEE.

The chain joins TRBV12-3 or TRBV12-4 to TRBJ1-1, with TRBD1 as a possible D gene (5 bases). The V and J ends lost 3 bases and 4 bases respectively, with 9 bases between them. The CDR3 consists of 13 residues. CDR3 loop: CASSFGGGTEAFF. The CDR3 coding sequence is TGTGCCAGCAGTTTTGGGGGAGGCACTGAAGCTTTCTTT.